This TCR beta chain was obtained from a study of T cells in Graves' hyperthyroidism and ophthalmopathy. Study overall: Peripheral blood was collected at initial diagnosis, before any treatment. Overall study results and limits: The model made its ophthalmopathy prediction, and onset followed a median around 6.5 months later. Clonotypes that were expanded in thyroid above 0.001 mostly appeared in blood too.

When ophthalmopathy did not progress within 18 months, Graves' hyperthyroidism was considered stable. This clonotype appeared a few times. No antigen is known for it. TCR beta CDR3 regions were amplified from RNA. Primed by the HTBI set, a first-round RT-PCR was run on the TCR CDR3. TCRdb processed the multiplex PCR reads anew with MiXCR; each CDR3 protein has one entry. Among hundreds of thousands of distinct CDR3 sequences listed, less than 20% were seen once. Germline values: CDR1 SQVTM, CDR2 ANQGSEA. Trimming pared 4 bases from V and 5 bases from J, leaving 11 bases between. The CDR3 sequence is 13 residues long.

The receptor was isolated from a woman in her late teens or twenties with Graves' hyperthyroidism. The sample taken for sequencing was blood. The chain carries TRBV29-1 and TRBJ1-4, with unresolved D. CDR3 in amino acids: CSVGGDINEKLFF. The CDR3, as DNA: TGCAGCGTTGGGGGTGACATAAATGAAAAACTGTTTTTT.